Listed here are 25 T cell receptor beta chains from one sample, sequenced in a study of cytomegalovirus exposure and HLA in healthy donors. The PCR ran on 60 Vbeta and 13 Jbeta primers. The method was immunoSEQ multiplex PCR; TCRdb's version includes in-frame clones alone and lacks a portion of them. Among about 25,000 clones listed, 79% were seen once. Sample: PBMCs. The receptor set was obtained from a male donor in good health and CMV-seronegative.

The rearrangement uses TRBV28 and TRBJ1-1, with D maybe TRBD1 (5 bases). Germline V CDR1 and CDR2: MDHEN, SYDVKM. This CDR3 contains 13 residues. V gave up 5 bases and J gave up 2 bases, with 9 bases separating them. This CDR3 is CASSRQFNTEAFF. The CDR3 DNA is TGTGCCAGCAGTCGACAGTTTAACACTGAAGCTTTCTTT.

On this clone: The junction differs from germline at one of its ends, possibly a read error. CDR3 amino acids: CSSSFPFRTSGGLDTQYF. CDR3 bases: TGTTCCAGCAGCTTTCCCTTCAGGACTAGCGGGGGGCTAGATACGCAGTATTTT. The gene calls are TRBV7-9 and TRBJ2-3, with 14 bases lining up with TRBD2. Germline V gene data show CDR1 as SEHNR and CDR2 as FQNEAQ (reference sequence). The CDR3 contains 18 residues.

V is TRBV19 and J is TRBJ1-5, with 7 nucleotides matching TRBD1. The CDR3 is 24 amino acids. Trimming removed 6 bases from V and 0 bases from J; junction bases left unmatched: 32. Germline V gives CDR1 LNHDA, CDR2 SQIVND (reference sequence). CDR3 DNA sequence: TGTGCCAGTAGCCTGCCCTCCGGGGGCCGGGACAGCCCAGTACTATTATATAGCAATCAGCCCCAGCATTTT. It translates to CASSLPSGGRDSPVLLYSNQPQHF.

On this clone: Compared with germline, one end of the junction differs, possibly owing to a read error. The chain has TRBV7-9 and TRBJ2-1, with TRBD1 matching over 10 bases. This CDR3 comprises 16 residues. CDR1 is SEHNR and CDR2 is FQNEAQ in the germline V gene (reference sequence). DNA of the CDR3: TGTTCCAGCAGCATAGCCAAGGACAGGGGGATGGGTGAGCAGTTCTTC. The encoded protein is CSSSIAKDRGMGEQFF.

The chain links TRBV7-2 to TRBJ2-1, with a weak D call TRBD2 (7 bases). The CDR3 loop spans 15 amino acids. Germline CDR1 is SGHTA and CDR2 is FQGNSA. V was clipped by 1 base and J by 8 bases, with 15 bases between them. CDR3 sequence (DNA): TGTGCCAGCAGCTTAGGGGCGGGGGCCTCTGATGAGCAGTTCTTC. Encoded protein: CASSLGAGASDEQFF.

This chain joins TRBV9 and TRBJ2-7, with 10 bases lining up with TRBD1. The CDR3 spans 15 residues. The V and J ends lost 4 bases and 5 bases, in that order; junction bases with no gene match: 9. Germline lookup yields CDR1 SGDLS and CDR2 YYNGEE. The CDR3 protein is CASSPMGTGAHEQYF. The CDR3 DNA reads TGTGCCAGCAGCCCCATGGGGACAGGGGCCCACGAGCAGTACTTC.

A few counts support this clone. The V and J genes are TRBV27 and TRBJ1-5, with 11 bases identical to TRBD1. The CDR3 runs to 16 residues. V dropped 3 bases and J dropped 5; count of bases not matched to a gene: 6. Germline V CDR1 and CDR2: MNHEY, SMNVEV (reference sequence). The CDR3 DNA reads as TGTGCCAGCAGTTTGAGGGGGACAGGGGGAGATCAGCCCCAGCATTTT. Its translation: CASSLRGTGGDQPQHF.

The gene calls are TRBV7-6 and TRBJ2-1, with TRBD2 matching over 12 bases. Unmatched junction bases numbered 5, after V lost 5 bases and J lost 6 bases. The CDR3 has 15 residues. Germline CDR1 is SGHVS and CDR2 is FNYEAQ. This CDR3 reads CASSRLAGDSNEQFF. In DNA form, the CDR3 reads TGTGCCAGCAGCCGACTAGCGGGAGACTCCAATGAGCAGTTCTTC. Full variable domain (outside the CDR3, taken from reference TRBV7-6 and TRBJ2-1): GAGVSQSPRYKVTKRGQDVALRCDPISGHVSLYWYRQALGQGPEFLTYFNYEAQQDKSGLPNDRFSAERPEGSISTLTIQRTEQRDSAMYRCASSRLAGDSNEQFFGPGTRLTVL.

CDR3 nucleotides: TGTGCCAGCACCTGGCGGGGCGGCCGATCGAGCTCCTACAATGAGCAGTTCTTC. Translation: CASTWRGGRSSSYNEQFF. This chain joins TRBV5-8 and TRBJ2-1; maybe TRBD2 (6 bases). Germline V CDR1 and CDR2: SGHTS, YDEGEE. The CDR3 is 18 residues long. Deletions cut 6 bases from V and 0 bases from J, with 22 bases between.

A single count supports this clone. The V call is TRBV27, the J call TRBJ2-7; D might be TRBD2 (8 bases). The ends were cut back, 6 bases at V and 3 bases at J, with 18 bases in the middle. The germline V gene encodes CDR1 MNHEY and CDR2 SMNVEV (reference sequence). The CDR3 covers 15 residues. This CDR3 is CASSRGGAGVYEQYF. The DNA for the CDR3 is TGTGCCAGCAGCAGGGGGGGAGCGGGAGTCTACGAGCAGTACTTC.

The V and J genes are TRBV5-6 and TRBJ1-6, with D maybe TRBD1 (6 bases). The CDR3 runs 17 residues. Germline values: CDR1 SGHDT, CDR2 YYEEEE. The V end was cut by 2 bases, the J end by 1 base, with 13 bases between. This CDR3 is CASSLYRAGSYNSPLHF. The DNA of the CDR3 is TGTGCCAGCAGCTTATACAGGGCAGGTTCCTATAATTCACCCCTCCACTTT. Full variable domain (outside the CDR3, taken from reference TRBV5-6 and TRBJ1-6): DAGVTQSPTHLIKTRGQQVTLRCSPKSGHDTVSWYQQALGQGPQFIFQYYEEEERQRGNFPDRFSGHQFPNYSSELNVNALLLGDSALYLCASSLYRAGSYNSPLHFGNGTRLTVT.

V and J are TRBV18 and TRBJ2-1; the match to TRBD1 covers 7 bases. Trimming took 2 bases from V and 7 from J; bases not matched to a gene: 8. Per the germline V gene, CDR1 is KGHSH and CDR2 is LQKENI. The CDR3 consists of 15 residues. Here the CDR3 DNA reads TGTGCCAGCTCACCAGGGACAGTTCTATTAAATGAGCAGTTCTTC. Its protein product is CASSPGTVLLNEQFF.

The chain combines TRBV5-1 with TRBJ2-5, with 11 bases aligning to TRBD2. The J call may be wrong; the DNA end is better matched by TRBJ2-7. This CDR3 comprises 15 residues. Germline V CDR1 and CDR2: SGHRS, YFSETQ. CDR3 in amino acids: CASSFTSGGSYEQYF. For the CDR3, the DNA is TGCGCCAGCAGCTTCACTAGCGGGGGTTCCTACGAGCAGTACTTC.

The CDR3 nucleotides read TGTGCCAGCAGCCAAAGGGGAGGGCTTCAAGAGACCCAGTACTTC. As protein: CASSQRGGLQETQYF. The rearrangement joins TRBV7-7 to TRBJ2-5; 7 bases are shared with TRBD2. This CDR3 comprises 15 residues. Germline CDR1 is SSHAT and CDR2 is FNYEAQ (reference sequence). The ends lost 5 bases at V and 2 bases at J; junction bases unmatched: 8.

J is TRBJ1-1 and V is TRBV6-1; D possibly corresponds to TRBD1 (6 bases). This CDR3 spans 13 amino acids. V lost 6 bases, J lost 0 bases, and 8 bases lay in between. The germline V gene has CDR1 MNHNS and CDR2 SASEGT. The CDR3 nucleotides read TGTGCCAGCAGGGCAGGGGTGAACACTGAAGCTTTCTTT. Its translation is CASRAGVNTEAFF.

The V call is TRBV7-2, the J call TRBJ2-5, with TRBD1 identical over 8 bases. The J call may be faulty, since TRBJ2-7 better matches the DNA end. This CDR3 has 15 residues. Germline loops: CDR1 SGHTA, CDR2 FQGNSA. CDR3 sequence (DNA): TGTGCCAGCAGCTTATGGGCAGGGGGCACCTACGAGCAGTACTTC. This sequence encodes CASSLWAGGTYEQYF.

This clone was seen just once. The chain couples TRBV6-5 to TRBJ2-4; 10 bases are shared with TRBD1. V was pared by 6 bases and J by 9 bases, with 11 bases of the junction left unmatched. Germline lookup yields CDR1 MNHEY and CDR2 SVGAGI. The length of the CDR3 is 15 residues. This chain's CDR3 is CASSHRGQGFGIQYF. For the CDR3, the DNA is TGTGCCAGCAGCCACCGGGGACAGGGGTTTGGCATTCAGTACTTC.

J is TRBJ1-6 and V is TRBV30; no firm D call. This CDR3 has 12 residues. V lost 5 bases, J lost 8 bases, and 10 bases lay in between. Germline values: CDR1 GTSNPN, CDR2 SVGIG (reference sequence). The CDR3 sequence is CAWRGEDSPLHF. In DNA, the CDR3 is TGTGCCTGGCGAGGTGAAGATTCACCCCTCCACTTT.

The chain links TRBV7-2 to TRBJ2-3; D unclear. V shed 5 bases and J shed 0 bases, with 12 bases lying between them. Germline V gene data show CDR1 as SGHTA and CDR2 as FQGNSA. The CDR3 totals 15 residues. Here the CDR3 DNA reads TGTGCCAGCAGCCTCGGTCCCACTAGCACAGATACGCAGTATTTT. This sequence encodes CASSLGPTSTDTQYF.

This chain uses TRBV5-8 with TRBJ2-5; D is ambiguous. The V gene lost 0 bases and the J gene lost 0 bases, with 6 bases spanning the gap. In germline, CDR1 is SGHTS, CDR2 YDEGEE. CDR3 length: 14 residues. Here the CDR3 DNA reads TGTGCCAGCAGCTTGGGTGACTACCAAGAGACCCAGTACTTC. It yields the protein CASSLGDYQETQYF.

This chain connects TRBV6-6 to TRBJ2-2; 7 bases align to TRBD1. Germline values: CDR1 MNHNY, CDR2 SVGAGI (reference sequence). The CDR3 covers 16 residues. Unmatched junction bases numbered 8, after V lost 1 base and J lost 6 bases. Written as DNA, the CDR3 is TGTGCCAGCAGTTACTATGCCCAGGGGGTAGCCGGGGAGCTGTTTTTT. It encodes CASSYYAQGVAGELFF.

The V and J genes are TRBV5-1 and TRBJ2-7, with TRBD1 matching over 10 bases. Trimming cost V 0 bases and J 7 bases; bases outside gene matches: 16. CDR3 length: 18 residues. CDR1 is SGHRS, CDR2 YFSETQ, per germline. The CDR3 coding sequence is TGCGCCAGCAGCTTGGCCCGTGGGACAGGGGACGCGGGTACGGAGCAGTACTTC. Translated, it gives CASSLARGTGDAGTEQYF.

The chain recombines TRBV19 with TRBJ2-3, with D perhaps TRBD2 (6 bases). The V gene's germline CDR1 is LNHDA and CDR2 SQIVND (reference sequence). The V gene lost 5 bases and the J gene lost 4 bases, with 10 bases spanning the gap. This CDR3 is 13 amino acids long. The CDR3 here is CASSPRDSDTQYF. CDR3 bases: TGTGCCAGTAGTCCAAGGGACTCAGATACGCAGTATTTT.

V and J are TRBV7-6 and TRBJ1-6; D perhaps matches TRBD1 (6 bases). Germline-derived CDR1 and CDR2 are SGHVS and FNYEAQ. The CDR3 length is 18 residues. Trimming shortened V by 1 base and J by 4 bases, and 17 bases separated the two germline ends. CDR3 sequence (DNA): TGTGCCAGCAGCTTAGAATCACAGGGCGACTTGTATAATTCACCCCTCCACTTT. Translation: CASSLESQGDLYNSPLHF.

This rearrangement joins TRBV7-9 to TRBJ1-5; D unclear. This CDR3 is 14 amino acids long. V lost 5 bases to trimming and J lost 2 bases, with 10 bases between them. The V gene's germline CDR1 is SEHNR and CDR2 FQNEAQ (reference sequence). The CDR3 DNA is TGTGCCAGCAGCCGAACAGATGGCAATCAGCCCCAGCATTTT. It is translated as CASSRTDGNQPQHF.